This T cell receptor (beta chain) comes out of a study of T cells expressing NK-cell markers. Study in general: It was from sorted CD3+CD56+NKG2C+, CD3+CD56+NKG2C- and CD3+CD56-NKG2C+ T cells that TCR beta repertoires came.

Study results and caveats: Dominant NKG2C+ clonotypes in six donors made up about 1.0-7.5% of CD8+ T cells.

UMI-tagged 5'RACE template switching yielded the TCR beta cDNA. One entry per CDR3 protein, without DNA, is what TCRdb gives after re-calling the 5' RACE reads. In total, the table holds about 380,000 distinct CDR3 sequences. In regard to this clonotype: No antigen is known for it.

This clonotype originated in a man aged 18-69 years in good health. The specimen was blood T cells: a sorted CD56 or NKG2C T cell subset, CD4+ or CD8+ T cells, or bulk PBMC T cells (not recorded which).

The CDR3: CASSLSFLDNTEAFF. This rearrangement joins TRBV5-1 to TRBJ1-1. In germline, CDR1 is SGHRS, CDR2 YFSETQ. CDR3 length equals 15 residues.